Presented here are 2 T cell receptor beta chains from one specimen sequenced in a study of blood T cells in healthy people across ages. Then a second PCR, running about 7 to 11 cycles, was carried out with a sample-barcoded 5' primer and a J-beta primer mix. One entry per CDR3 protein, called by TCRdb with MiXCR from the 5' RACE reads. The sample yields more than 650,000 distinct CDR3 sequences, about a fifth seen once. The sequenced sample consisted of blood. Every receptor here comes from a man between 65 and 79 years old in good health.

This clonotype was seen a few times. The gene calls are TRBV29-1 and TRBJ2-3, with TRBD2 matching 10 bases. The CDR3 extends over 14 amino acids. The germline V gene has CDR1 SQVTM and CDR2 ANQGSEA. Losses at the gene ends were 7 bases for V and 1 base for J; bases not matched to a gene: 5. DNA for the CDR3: TGCAGCGGTAATCTAGCGGGGGGCACAGATACGCAGTATTTT. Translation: CSGNLAGGTDTQYF.

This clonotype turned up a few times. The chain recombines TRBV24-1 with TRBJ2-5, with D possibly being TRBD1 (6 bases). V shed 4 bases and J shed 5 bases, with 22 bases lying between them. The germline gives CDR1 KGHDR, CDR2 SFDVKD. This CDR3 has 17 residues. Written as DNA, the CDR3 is TGTGCCACCAGTGACCCCAGGGGAGCAATAGATCGGGAGACCCAGTACTTC. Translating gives CATSDPRGAIDRETQYF.